The 21 T cell receptor beta chains listed next were all sequenced from one sample in a study of Graves' ophthalmopathy and Graves' hyperthyroidism (dated by TCRdb to the late 2010s). Sequenced on an Illumina HiSeq 2000. For repertoire sequencing, the TCR beta CDR3 regions were amplified from RNA transcripts. The first round of RT-PCR was done with HTBI primers and the Qiagen OneStep RT-PCR kit, and was followed by a second round of multiplex PCR, then size selection and purification. TCRdb reprocessed the public reads (quality trimming at Q25 with fastp, clone calling with MiXCR) and kept in-frame beta chains. Identical CDR3 proteins give one entry, which carries the most common genes and DNA. The sample has around 520,000 distinct CDR3 sequences on record, roughly 39% of them singletons. The leading ten clones occupy around 4% of the sample. Source material: peripheral blood or thyroid tissue (not recorded which). The receptor set was obtained from an adult man with Graves' hyperthyroidism.

This clonotype has ten or more counts. This chain uses TRBV10-2 with TRBJ1-5; tentatively, D is TRBD1 (6 bases). V lost 8 bases and J lost 2, with 16 bases in between. There are 15 residues in the CDR3. CDR1 WSHSY and CDR2 SAAADI come from the germline V gene. CDR3 in DNA: TGCGCCAGCCGGCAGGGGATAGTTGGCAATCAGCCCCAGCATTTT. It encodes CASRQGIVGNQPQHF.

The V gene is TRBV2, the J gene TRBJ1-5; D is perhaps TRBD1 (6 bases). V lost 7 bases, J lost 5 bases, and 12 bases lay in between. There are 13 residues in the CDR3. CDR1 and CDR2 from the germline V gene are SNHLY and FYNNEI. This CDR3 is CASTPQGYQPQHF. CDR3 bases: TGTGCCAGCACTCCACAGGGCTATCAGCCCCAGCATTTT.

The rearrangement uses TRBV2 and TRBJ2-6; 7 nucleotides agree with TRBD1. The CDR3 is 13 residues long. J was trimmed by 17 bases and V by 1 base; bases with no gene match: 8. Germline lookup yields CDR1 SNHLY and CDR2 FYNNEI. The CDR3 DNA is TGTGCCAGCAGTGAAGTTATGTGGACAGGCTTGACTTTC. The encoded protein is CASSEVMWTGLTF.

At least ten counts were recorded for this clonotype. The J gene is TRBJ2-7, the V gene TRBV4-1; 8 bases align to TRBD1. The CDR3 contains 14 residues. V lost 1 base to trimming and J lost 4 bases; unmatched junction nucleotides: 3. The germline gives CDR1 MGHRA, CDR2 YSYEKL. This CDR3 reads CASSQVGTGYEQYF. In nucleotides, the CDR3 is TGCGCCAGCAGCCAAGTGGGGACAGGTTACGAGCAGTACTTC.

The genes are TRBV3-1 and TRBJ2-2, with 9 bases aligning to TRBD2. The CDR3 is 17 residues long. The junction had 7 bases not matched to a gene; V was cut back by 0 bases and J by 5 bases. CDR1 LGHDT and CDR2 YNNKEL come from the germline V gene (reference sequence). The DNA for the CDR3 is TGTGCCAGCAGCCAAGATCCCCTAGCGGGGTTGACCGGGGAGCTGTTTTTT. Its protein is CASSQDPLAGLTGELFF. Complete variable domain (other parts from reference TRBV3-1 and TRBJ2-2): DTAVSQTPKYLVTQMGNDKSIKCEQNLGHDTMYWYKQDSKKFLKIMFSYNNKELIINETVPNRFSPKSPDKAHLNLHINSLELGDSAVYFCASSQDPLAGLTGELFFGEGSRLTVL.

The chain is built from TRBV28 and TRBJ1-5; unclear D gene. V dropped 6 bases and J dropped 1 base, with 13 bases sitting between them. CDR1 is MDHEN and CDR2 is SYDVKM in the germline V gene. The CDR3 has 15 amino acids. The CDR3 nucleotides are TGTGCCAGCAGGACCGTTCGGCGGAGCAATCAGCCCCAGCATTTT. Translation: CASRTVRRSNQPQHF.

The sample holds many counts of this clonotype. This chain links TRBV19 with TRBJ1-3, with TRBD1 as a possible D gene (5 bases). The V end was cut by 3 bases, the J end by 0 bases, with 9 bases between. Germline V gene sequence: CDR1 LNHDA, CDR2 SQIVND (reference sequence). This CDR3 contains 15 residues. This CDR3 reads CASSIGTSSGNTIYF. The CDR3 DNA follows: TGTGCCAGTAGTATTGGGACGAGCTCTGGAAACACCATATATTTT. Together with reference TRBV19 and TRBJ1-3, the CDR3 gives the full variable domain: DGGITQSPKYLFRKEGQNVTLSCEQNLNHDAMYWYRQDPGQGLRLIYYSQIVNDFQKGDIAEGYSVSREKKESFPLTVTSAQKNPTAFYLCASSIGTSSGNTIYFGEGSWLTVV.

The chain links TRBV2 to TRBJ2-5, with TRBD2 matching over 9 bases. This CDR3 comprises 17 residues. With 7 bases clipped from V and 2 bases from J, the junction kept 14 bases outside the gene matches. Germline-derived CDR1 and CDR2 are SNHLY and FYNNEI. CDR3 DNA: TGTGCCAGCATGAGCCAGCGGGGGGCCGGAACACAAGAGACCCAGTACTTC. Its protein is CASMSQRGAGTQETQYF.

V gene TRBV10-1 combines with J gene TRBJ2-3, with TRBD2 identical over 10 bases. The CDR3 is made up of 15 amino acids. Losses at the gene ends were 4 bases for V and 3 bases for J; bases not matched to a gene: 4. Germline V gene lookup returns CDR1 WNHNN and CDR2 SYGVQD (reference sequence). CDR3 nucleotides: TGCGCCAGCAGTGGCGGTAGCGGGGGGACAGATACGCAGTATTTT. Translation gives CASSGGSGGTDTQYF.

J is TRBJ2-2 and V is TRBV2, with D perhaps given as TRBD1 or TRBD2 (5 bases each). The CDR3 is 12 amino acids. Trimming took 10 bases from V and 7 from J, leaving 13 bases between them. CDR1 is SNHLY, CDR2 FYNNEI, per germline. The CDR3 DNA reads as TGTGCCACCACCTGGGGGATCGGGGAGCTGTTTTTT. Amino acids: CATTWGIGELFF. The whole variable domain, remainder taken from reference TRBV2 and TRBJ2-2, is EPEVTQTPSHQVTQMGQEVILRCVPISNHLYFYWYRQILGQKVEFLVSFYNNEISEKSEIFDDQFSVERPDGSNFTLKIRSTKLEDSAMYFCATTWGIGELFFGEGSRLTVL.

J is TRBJ2-7 and V is TRBV28; D is unresolved. Trimming removed 5 bases at V and 9 bases at J, with 23 bases between. The CDR3 has 15 residues. Per the germline V gene, CDR1 is MDHEN and CDR2 is SYDVKM. Here the CDR3 DNA reads TGTGCCAGCAGTCCACTCCCGACCCCCTTTTCCGGGCAGTACTTC. Amino acids: CASSPLPTPFSGQYF.

This clonotype showed up many times. The chain carries TRBV7-2 and TRBJ1-5, with TRBD1 as a possible D gene (6 bases). CDR3 length: 16 amino acids. Germline V lookup: CDR1 SGHTA, CDR2 FQGNSA. The ends were cut back, 4 bases at V and 2 bases at J, with 15 bases in the middle. CDR3 amino acids: CASSSTGSMGNQPQHF. DNA of the CDR3: TGTGCCAGCAGCTCGACAGGTAGTATGGGCAATCAGCCCCAGCATTTT.

The chain employs TRBV5-4 and TRBJ1-3, with a possible D match to TRBD1 (5 bases). CDR3 length equals 15 residues. Between the trimmed V and J ends, which lost 0 bases and 2 bases, there was a span of 9 bases. From germline, CDR1 is SGHNT and CDR2 YYREEE (reference sequence). CDR3 loop: CASSLAPTAGNTIYF. The CDR3 DNA reads as TGTGCCAGCAGCTTGGCCCCGACAGCTGGAAACACCATATATTTT.

In its sample, this clonotype was seen many times. The rearrangement links TRBV7-9 to TRBJ1-4; 8 nucleotides agree with TRBD1. The trim removed 4 bases at V and 8 bases at J, leaving 6 bases unmatched. The CDR3 sequence is 14 residues long. Germline V gives CDR1 SEHNR, CDR2 FQNEAQ (reference sequence). For the CDR3, the DNA is TGTGCCAGCAGCTCTCAGGGGGCGGAAGAAAAACTGTTTTTT. This gives the protein CASSSQGAEEKLFF.

The chain employs TRBV10-3 and TRBJ2-3; 11 bases map to TRBD2. With V trimmed by 6 bases and J by 2 bases, 4 bases remained unmatched. Germline V gene data show CDR1 as ENHRY and CDR2 as SYGVKD. This CDR3 is built from 15 residues. CDR3 nucleotides: TGTGCCATCAGCGAGACTAGCGGGGACACAGATACGCAGTATTTT. Translation gives CAISETSGDTDTQYF.

In its sample, this clonotype was seen a few times. This sequence joins TRBV5-5 and TRBJ1-1; 9 bases align to TRBD1. This CDR3 is 13 amino acids long. Germline assignment: CDR1 SGHKS and CDR2 YYEKEE (reference sequence). V shed 3 bases and J 11 bases; nucleotides not matched to a gene: 8. Here the CDR3 DNA reads TGTGCCAGCAGCTCGGGACAGGGAGGGGTCGCTTTCTTT. This gives the protein CASSSGQGGVAFF.

The chain uses TRBV20-1 and TRBJ2-7, with a tentative D call TRBD1 (6 bases). Gene TRBJ2-1 matches the end of the DNA better, so the J call may be wrong. CDR3 length equals 14 residues. Germline-derived CDR1 and CDR2 are DFQATT and SNEGSKA (reference sequence). The CDR3: CSARDGGPHNEQFF. The DNA of the CDR3 is TGCAGTGCTAGAGATGGGGGCCCTCACAATGAGCAGTTCTTC.

This clonotype appeared a single time. V and J are TRBV29-1 and TRBJ1-2, with 8 nucleotides matching TRBD1. There are 12 residues in the CDR3. V gave up 8 bases and J gave up 4 bases; unmatched junction bases: 6. Germline CDR1 reads SQVTM; CDR2 reads ANQGSEA. The CDR3: CSSWTGTYGYTF. CDR3 DNA: TGCAGCAGTTGGACAGGGACCTATGGCTACACCTTC.

In this sample, this clonotype turned up a few times. The J gene is TRBJ2-7, the V gene TRBV7-9; D may correspond to TRBD1 or TRBD2 (5 bases each). CDR1 and CDR2 (germline): SEHNR, FQNEAQ (reference sequence). V was trimmed by 7 bases and J by 3 bases, leaving 13 bases between them. The CDR3 runs 13 residues. The CDR3 bases are TGTGCCAGCACCTCCGGGACGTTCTACGAGCAGTACTTC. Protein sequence: CASTSGTFYEQYF. The whole variable domain, remainder taken from reference TRBV7-9 and TRBJ2-7, is DTGVSQNPRHKITKRGQNVTFRCDPISEHNRLYWYRQTLGQGPEFLTYFQNEAQLEKSRLLSDRFSAERPKGSFSTLEIQRTEQGDSAMYLCASTSGTFYEQYFGPGTRLTVT.

This clonotype was observed a handful of times. This chain links TRBV9 with TRBJ1-1; possibly TRBD1 for D (6 bases). This CDR3 comprises 14 residues. CDR1 and CDR2 (germline): SGDLS, YYNGEE. The ends were cut back, 1 base at V and 1 base at J, with 8 bases in the middle. The CDR3 loop is CASSVWDTNTEAFF. The CDR3 bases are TGTGCCAGCAGCGTATGGGACACGAACACTGAAGCTTTCTTT. Supplemented by reference TRBV9 and TRBJ1-1, the full variable domain reads DSGVTQTPKHLITATGQRVTLRCSPRSGDLSVYWYQQSLDQGLQFLIQYYNGEERAKGNILERFSAQQFPDLHSELNLSSLELGDSALYFCASSVWDTNTEAFFGQGTRLTVV.

This clonotype was seen only a few times. This chain connects TRBV9 to TRBJ2-7, with D possibly matching TRBD2 (5 bases). CDR1 and CDR2 (germline): SGDLS, YYNGEE. This CDR3 has 16 residues. The V end lost 0 bases, the J end lost 5 bases, and 18 bases lay between the germline ends. This CDR3 is CASSVGTDRETHEQYF. As DNA, the CDR3 is TGTGCCAGCAGCGTAGGAACAGATCGGGAAACCCACGAGCAGTACTTC.